This T cell receptor beta chain was documented in a study of blood T cell repertoires in COVID-19. Study overall: Researchers got acute and convalescent COVID-19 samples from the United States, Italy and Spain.

Original handling: Using reference gene primer amplification, nucleated cell counts were estimated. The assay was immunoSEQ multiplex PCR, and TCRdb's table has in-frame clones only and misses some. Clone size and V and J calls were adopted from that table, with D and trimming inferred from the DNA. The sample has roughly 60,000 clones, around nine tenths seen once. Trimming cost V 2 bases and J 4 bases, with 14 bases left between them. This CDR3 contains 16 residues. Germline V gene data show CDR1 as MNHNS and CDR2 as SASEGT. The chain couples TRBV6-1 to TRBJ2-2; weak D call: TRBD1 (5 bases). Sequencing used peripheral blood. This clonotype was sampled from a woman older than 75 with active COVID-19. CDR3: CASSEPPGMSTGELFF. The DNA of the CDR3 is TGTGCCAGCAGTGAACCTCCAGGGATGAGCACCGGGGAGCTGTTTTTT.